These 30 T cell receptor beta chains came from one sample sequenced in a study of chemoradiotherapy in HPV16-positive cancers. Method: immunoSEQ multiplex PCR; TCRdb's copy keeps in-frame clones and lacks some. Among just over 25,000 clones listed, 90% to 95% were seen once. The sequencing used blood, collected from a patient who underwent chemoradiotherapy. These receptors all stem from a human donor with HPV-associated anogenital cancer.

The chain employs TRBV21-1 and TRBJ1-1; TRBD1, as called in the table, went unchecked against the DNA. TRBV21-1 is a known pseudogene. This CDR3 contains 17 residues. This CDR3 reads CASSKAGTTYRHTEAFF. The CDR3 DNA is TGTGCCAGCAGCAAAGCGGGGACAACATATCGGCACACTGAAGCTTTCTTT.

For the CDR3, the DNA is TGTGCCAGCAGCCCCAGACCGGGCGATGAGCAGTTCTTC. Its translation is CASSPRPGDEQFF. The chain combines TRBV7-2 with TRBJ2-1; no reliable D call. The length of the CDR3 is 13 residues. The germline CDR1 and CDR2 sequences are SGHTA and FQGNSA. The V end was cut by 5 bases, the J end by 8 bases, with 13 bases between.

This clone showed up just once. The rearrangement uses TRBV5-1 and TRBJ2-1; weak D call: TRBD2 (5 bases). The CDR3 runs to 14 residues. Germline loops: CDR1 SGHRS, CDR2 YFSETQ. Trimming shortened V by 1 base and J by 5 bases, and 10 bases separated the two germline ends. For the CDR3, the DNA is TGCGCCAGCAGCTTGATGGCCGGGGACAATGAGCAGTTCTTC. This codes for CASSLMAGDNEQFF.

V and J are TRBV15 and TRBJ1-1; 7 nucleotides align to TRBD1. Losses at the gene ends were 7 bases for V and 3 bases for J; bases not matched to a gene: 5. The CDR3 has 13 residues. Germline values: CDR1 LNHNV, CDR2 YYDKDF (reference sequence). The CDR3 region is CATKSQGDTEAFF. The CDR3 DNA sequence: TGTGCCACCAAATCCCAGGGGGACACTGAAGCTTTCTTT.

The chain combines TRBV11-2 with TRBJ2-3; D gene uncertain. The CDR3 spans 15 residues. V was trimmed by 2 bases and J by 4 bases, leaving 13 bases between them. In germline, CDR1 is SGHAT, CDR2 FQNNGV. The CDR3 protein is CASSLTPEAADTQYF. Written as DNA, the CDR3 is TGTGCCAGCAGCTTAACCCCCGAGGCGGCAGATACGCAGTATTTT.

This sequence joins TRBV6-1 and TRBJ1-2; D uncertain. The CDR3 runs 14 residues. Trimming took 3 bases from V and 3 from J, leaving 11 bases between them. In germline, CDR1 is MNHNS, CDR2 SASEGT. Here the CDR3 DNA reads TGTGCCAGCAGTGAGTTCCATGGGGACTATGGCTACACCTTC. Protein product: CASSEFHGDYGYTF.

The chain uses TRBV29-1 and TRBJ2-5, with D hard to call. The germline V gene encodes CDR1 SQVTM and CDR2 ANQGSEA. V lost 8 bases and J lost 7, with 8 bases in between. The CDR3 runs 9 residues. This CDR3 is CSPAPTQYF. The CDR3 DNA follows: TGCAGCCCGGCACCGACCCAGTACTTC.

The chain employs TRBV28 and TRBJ2-7; 9 bases align to TRBD1. The CDR3 is 17 residues long. Germline values: CDR1 MDHEN, CDR2 SYDVKM. V lost 3 bases and J lost 4; bases outside the gene matches: 13. Written as DNA, the CDR3 is TGTGCCAGCAGTTTCCCCCTCGGGAGGACAGGGGTGTACGAGCAGTACTTC. Translated, it gives CASSFPLGRTGVYEQYF.

The gene calls are TRBV5-1 and TRBJ1-3; TRBD1 matches 8 bases. J gave up 4 bases and V 1 base, and 7 bases lay outside the gene matches. CDR1 and CDR2 (germline): SGHRS, YFSETQ. The CDR3 contains 16 residues. DNA of the CDR3: TGCGCCAGCAGCTTGCAGGGACAGGAAGAGGGAAACACCATATATTTT. As protein: CASSLQGQEEGNTIYF.

The chain recombines TRBV5-1 with TRBJ2-3, with TRBD2 matching 13 bases. The junction had 11 bases not matched to a gene; V was cut back by 4 bases and J by 6 bases. The CDR3 is 17 amino acids. The germline CDR1 and CDR2 sequences are SGHRS and YFSETQ. The CDR3 region has the DNA TGCGCCAGCAGCCCAATCACTAGCGGGAGGGCGTGGGATACGCAGTATTTT. Its translation: CASSPITSGRAWDTQYF.

The rearrangement joins TRBV4-2 to TRBJ1-5; D unclear. Trimming removed 5 bases at V and 4 bases at J, with 9 bases between. The CDR3 spans 13 residues. Per germline, CDR1 LGHNA and CDR2 YNFKEQ. This CDR3 reads CASSAPKNQPQHF. Here the CDR3 DNA reads TGTGCCAGCAGCGCCCCGAAAAATCAGCCCCAGCATTTT.

V is TRBV2 and J is TRBJ2-1; TRBD2 matches at 13 bases. Germline V CDR1 and CDR2: SNHLY, FYNNEI. There are 14 residues in the CDR3. V lost 8 bases to trimming and J lost 6 bases; unmatched junction nucleotides: 4. CDR3 sequence: CASQTSGRFNEQFF. For the CDR3, the DNA is TGTGCCAGCCAGACTAGCGGGAGGTTCAATGAGCAGTTCTTC.

The chain is built from TRBV2 and TRBJ2-7; D may correspond to TRBD1 or TRBD2 (5 bases each). The germline V gene has CDR1 SNHLY and CDR2 FYNNEI. The CDR3 totals 15 residues. V was shortened by 2 bases and J by 3 bases, with 14 bases between the two germline ends. The CDR3 DNA reads TGTGCCAGCAGTGAAAGTCGAAGGGACGGCTACGAGCAGTACTTC. Amino acids: CASSESRRDGYEQYF.

The chain employs TRBV19 and TRBJ2-7; 9 bases map to TRBD1. The CDR3 totals 15 residues. V shed 5 bases, J shed 3 bases, and the junction held 8 bases outside the gene matches. In germline, CDR1 is LNHDA, CDR2 SQIVND (reference sequence). The CDR3 DNA reads as TGTGCCAGTAGTGCCCGGGACAGGGCTTTCTACGAGCAGTACTTC. Encoded protein: CASSARDRAFYEQYF.

V and J are TRBV29-1 and TRBJ1-2; 9 nucleotides align to TRBD1. The CDR3 extends over 13 amino acids. Trimming removed 1 base from V and 5 bases from J; junction bases left unmatched: 2. The germline gives CDR1 SQVTM, CDR2 ANQGSEA. CDR3 DNA: TGCAGCGTTGAAGGGACAGGGGATTATGGCTACACCTTC. Residues: CSVEGTGDYGYTF.

This clone was observed a single time. This sequence joins TRBV27 and TRBJ2-7; D gene ambiguous. The CDR3 consists of 13 residues. V lost 2 bases and J 4 bases, leaving 9 bases between the germline ends. CDR1 and CDR2 from the germline V gene are MNHEY and SMNVEV (reference sequence). CDR3 sequence reads: CASSLKPTYEQYF. CDR3 nucleotide sequence: TGTGCCAGCAGTTTAAAGCCAACTTACGAGCAGTACTTC.

The V and J genes are TRBV7-9 and TRBJ1-2; D not resolved. The V and J ends lost 4 bases and 6 bases respectively, with 6 bases between them. Germline V gene lookup returns CDR1 SEHNR and CDR2 FQNEAQ (reference sequence). This CDR3 spans 11 amino acids. CDR3 amino acids: CASSSPDGYTF. Here the CDR3 DNA reads TGTGCCAGCAGCTCCCCCGATGGCTACACCTTC. Full variable domain (rest looked up from reference TRBV7-9 and TRBJ1-2): DTGVSQNPRHKITKRGQNVTFRCDPISEHNRLYWYRQTLGQGPEFLTYFQNEAQLEKSRLLSDRFSAERPKGSFSTLEIQRTEQGDSAMYLCASSSPDGYTFGSGTRLTVV.

This clone was found once. The gene calls are TRBV6-6 and TRBJ2-2; either TRBD1 or TRBD2 may fit D (7 bases each). The germline V and J ends were trimmed by 2 bases and 3 bases, with 10 bases remaining between them. This CDR3 region has 15 residues. Germline V gene data show CDR1 as MNHNY and CDR2 as SVGAGI (reference sequence). In DNA form, the CDR3 reads TGTGCCAGCAGTTACCAGGGGGGGGACACCGGGGAGCTGTTTTTT. Protein sequence: CASSYQGGDTGELFF.

The genes are TRBV11-2 and TRBJ2-3, with D perhaps assigned TRBD1 or TRBD2 (6 bases each). CDR3 length equals 15 residues. CDR1 and CDR2 (germline): SGHAT, FQNNGV. The V gene lost 1 base and the J gene lost 3 bases, with 11 bases spanning the gap. The CDR3 bases are TGTGCCAGCAGCTTAGGACGGAGGGGGACAGATACGCAGTATTTT. Its translation is CASSLGRRGTDTQYF.

The chain couples TRBV13 to TRBJ2-7; 9 nucleotides align to TRBD1. The CDR3 loop spans 14 amino acids. CDR1 and CDR2 (germline): PRHDT, FYEKMQ (reference sequence). J lost 2 bases, V lost 5 bases, and 4 bases had no gene match. This chain's CDR3 is CASSPDRGAYEQYF. In DNA form, the CDR3 reads TGTGCCAGCAGCCCCGACAGGGGGGCCTACGAGCAGTACTTC.

The chain combines TRBV4-2 with TRBJ2-7, with 9 positions matching TRBD2. Germline assignment: CDR1 LGHNA and CDR2 YNFKEQ. V lost 3 bases and J lost 5; bases outside the gene matches: 2. This CDR3 has 13 amino acids. CDR3 sequence (DNA): TGTGCCAGCAGCCAGCGACTAGCGGACGAGCAGTACTTC. Translating gives CASSQRLADEQYF.

The CDR3 nucleotides are TGTGCCTGGAGTGGAGATACGCAGTATTTT. Translating it yields CAWSGDTQYF. The chain links TRBV30 to TRBJ2-3, with D uncertain. This CDR3 comprises 10 residues. V was pared by 1 base and J by 5 bases, with 1 base between. Germline V gene sequence: CDR1 GTSNPN, CDR2 SVGIG (reference sequence).

The V and J genes are TRBV6-5 and TRBJ2-5; either TRBD1 or TRBD2 may supply D (5 bases each). Trimming stripped 5 bases from V and 5 bases from J, with 12 bases between. The CDR3 is 13 amino acids. Germline CDR1 and CDR2: MNHEY and SVGAGI. The CDR3 here is CASSPGWGETQYF. CDR3 sequence (DNA): TGTGCCAGCAGTCCTGGATGGGGGGAGACCCAGTACTTC.

This sequence joins TRBV4-2 and TRBJ1-2; tentative D call: TRBD1 (5 bases). V lost 7 bases, J lost 1 base, and 16 bases lay in between. CDR1 and CDR2 from the germline V gene are LGHNA and YNFKEQ. This CDR3 has 15 amino acids. The CDR3 reads CASTGTAALNYGYTF. For the CDR3, the DNA is TGTGCCAGCACCGGGACGGCAGCCCTTAACTATGGCTACACCTTC.

This clone came up once. The chain has TRBV6-6 and TRBJ2-7; a weak D match, TRBD2 (5 bases). The CDR3 spans 15 residues. Germline V CDR1 and CDR2: MNHNY, SVGAGI (reference sequence). V lost 0 bases and J lost 4, with 13 bases in between. The CDR3 loop reads CASSYSTNGEYEQYF. The CDR3 region has the DNA TGTGCCAGCAGTTACTCGACGAACGGGGAGTACGAGCAGTACTTC.

The chain couples TRBV29-1 to TRBJ2-2; D remains ambiguous. The V end lost 4 bases, the J end lost 6 bases, and 6 bases lay between the germline ends. Germline V gives CDR1 SQVTM, CDR2 ANQGSEA. This CDR3 region has 11 residues. CDR3 in DNA: TGCAGCGTTGTCCGGTCCGGGGAGCTGTTTTTT. It translates to CSVVRSGELFF.

The CDR3 DNA is TGTGCCAGCAGCTCCCCGCGACCGGGGGGGCCCTTGGGAGATACGCAGTATTTT. Protein sequence: CASSSPRPGGPLGDTQYF. The chain carries TRBV7-2 and TRBJ2-3, with 8 bases aligning to TRBD2. Germline CDR1 reads SGHTA; CDR2 reads FQGNSA. The V segment lost 4 bases and the J segment 5 bases; nucleotides outside the gene matches: 17. The CDR3 consists of 18 residues.

This chain uses TRBV2 with TRBJ1-5; D may be TRBD1 (6 bases). CDR3 length: 13 residues. CDR1 SNHLY and CDR2 FYNNEI come from the germline V gene. V shed 3 bases and J shed 7 bases, with 10 bases lying between them. The CDR3 DNA follows: TGTGCCAGCAGTGAGGCCAGGGGCCAGCCCCAGCATTTT. Its translation is CASSEARGQPQHF. Variable domain in full (rest from reference TRBV2 and TRBJ1-5): EPEVTQTPSHQVTQMGQEVILRCVPISNHLYFYWYRQILGQKVEFLVSFYNNEISEKSEIFDDQFSVERPDGSNFTLKIRSTKLEDSAMYFCASSEARGQPQHFGDGTRLSIL.

The J gene is TRBJ1-1, the V gene TRBV7-2, with unresolved D. Trimming took off 4 bases at V and 1 base at J, with 10 bases between the two ends. Germline lookup yields CDR1 SGHTA and CDR2 FQGNSA. The CDR3 totals 14 residues. CDR3 amino acids: CASSSSGWNTEAFF. CDR3 DNA sequence: TGTGCCAGCAGCTCCTCGGGTTGGAACACTGAAGCTTTCTTT. Combining the CDR3 with reference TRBV7-2 and TRBJ1-1 gives the whole variable domain GAGVSQSPSNKVTEKGKDVELRCDPISGHTALYWYRQSLGQGLEFLIYFQGNSAPDKSGLPSDRFSAERTGGSVSTLTIQRTQQEDSAVYLCASSSSGWNTEAFFGQGTRLTVV.

This clone has a handful of counts. The CDR3 DNA reads TGTGCCAGCAGCTCCGGACTAGCGGGAGGGCCGGAGACCCAGTACTTC. Protein product: CASSSGLAGGPETQYF. This chain links TRBV11-1 with TRBJ2-5, with 15 bases that match TRBD2. This CDR3 contains 16 residues. The V and J ends lost 4 bases and 5 bases, in that order; junction bases with no gene match: 5. Germline V gives CDR1 SGHAT, CDR2 FQDESV (reference sequence).